Described below is a single T cell receptor beta chain sequence and its context. The data derive from a study of blood T cell repertoires in COVID-19. Background on the study: Samples representing acute and convalescent COVID-19 were sourced from the United States, Italy and Spain. The analysed material was cDNA or gDNA that came from T cells, B-cell-depleted T cells, or PBMCs.

Per the study methods: Amplification of reference gene primers provided the estimated nucleated cell counts. Sequenced by immunoSEQ multiplex PCR; TCRdb stores in-frame clones only, minus some. V and J calls and clone size are given by that table; D and trimming were obtained from the DNA. The sample lists roughly 150,000 clones, 80% seen once, with less than 5.5% in the top ten. Germline lookup yields CDR1 SGDLS and CDR2 YYNGEE. V lost 2 bases, J lost 4 bases, and 18 bases lay in between. CDR3 length: 16 amino acids. Sequencing used peripheral blood. The sequence was collected from a woman aged 50 to 60 with acute or convalescent COVID-19. The chain carries TRBV9 and TRBJ1-2; D might be TRBD1 (5 bases). The CDR3 loop reads CASSVGQVAGIYGYTF. The CDR3 bases are TGTGCCAGCAGCGTGGGGCAGGTGGCAGGGATCTATGGCTACACCTTC.